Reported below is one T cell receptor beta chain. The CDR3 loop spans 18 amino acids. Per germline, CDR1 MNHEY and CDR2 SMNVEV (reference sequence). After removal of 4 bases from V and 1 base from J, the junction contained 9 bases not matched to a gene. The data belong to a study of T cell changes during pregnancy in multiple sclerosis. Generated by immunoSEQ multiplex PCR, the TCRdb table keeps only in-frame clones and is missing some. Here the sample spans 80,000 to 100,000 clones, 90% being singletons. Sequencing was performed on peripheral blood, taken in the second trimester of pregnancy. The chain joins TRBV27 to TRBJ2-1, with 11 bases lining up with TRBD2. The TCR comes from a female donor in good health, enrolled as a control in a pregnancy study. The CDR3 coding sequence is TGTGCCAGCAGTTCTTCTAGCGGGGGGCTCCTTTCCTACAATGAGCAGTTCTTC. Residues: CASSSSSGGLLSYNEQFF.